These 15 T cell receptor beta chains were all obtained from the same sample, sequenced in a study of cytomegalovirus exposure and HLA in healthy donors. With 60 Vbeta and 13 Jbeta primers, the PCR was carried out. Repertoires were generated with immunoSEQ multiplex PCR, while TCRdb's copy carries only in-frame clones and drops some. The sample yields about 98,000 clones, 69% seen once. The material sequenced was PBMCs. These receptors came from a female donor in good health and CMV-seronegative.

The chain has TRBV7-9 and TRBJ2-2, with D unresolved. The CDR3 consists of 14 residues. V was clipped by 5 bases and J by 6 bases, with 13 bases between them. The germline gives CDR1 SEHNR, CDR2 FQNEAQ (reference sequence). CDR3 sequence: CASSTSSAAGELFF. Here the CDR3 DNA reads TGTGCCAGCAGCACCAGCTCGGCGGCCGGGGAGCTGTTTTTT.

This clone was counted between two and nine times. This sequence joins TRBV5-4 and TRBJ2-3; 14 bases match TRBD2. The CDR3 covers 19 residues. The J segment lost 3 bases and the V segment lost 5 bases, leaving 14 bases of the junction unmatched. CDR1 is SGHNT and CDR2 is YYREEE in the germline V gene (reference sequence). The CDR3 DNA sequence: TGTGCCAGCAGAAAAACACTCCCGGGACTAGCGGGAGTGACAGATACGCAGTATTTT. It yields the protein CASRKTLPGLAGVTDTQYF. Full variable domain (missing parts from reference TRBV5-4 and TRBJ2-3): ETGVTQSPTHLIKTRGQQVTLRCSSQSGHNTVSWYQQALGQGPQFIFQYYREEENGRGNFPPRFSGLQFPNYSSELNVNALELDDSALYLCASRKTLPGLAGVTDTQYFGPGTRLTVL.

This clone turned up a few times. The chain employs TRBV11-1 and TRBJ2-2, with D perhaps TRBD1 (6 bases). This CDR3 is 15 amino acids long. V lost 5 bases and J 3 bases, leaving 13 bases between the germline ends. Germline loops: CDR1 SGHAT, CDR2 FQDESV (reference sequence). The CDR3 sequence: CASSTSDRYTGELFF. The CDR3 DNA sequence: TGTGCCAGCAGCACGAGCGACAGGTACACCGGGGAGCTGTTTTTT.

The J gene is TRBJ2-2, the V gene TRBV14, with TRBD1 matching 9 bases. Trimming removed 0 bases from V and 7 bases from J; junction bases left unmatched: 9. Per the germline V gene, CDR1 is SGHDN and CDR2 is FVKESK. The CDR3 has 17 residues. The CDR3 is CASSQDGGQGDHGELFF. For the CDR3, the DNA is TGTGCCAGCAGCCAAGATGGGGGACAGGGTGATCACGGGGAGCTGTTTTTT.

Written as DNA, the CDR3 is TGTGCCTGGAGTGTCCTTGGCGGGGGGGCAGATACGCAGTATTTT. Translated, it gives CAWSVLGGGADTQYF. The rearrangement joins TRBV30 to TRBJ2-3, with 9 nucleotides matching TRBD2. Trimming cost V 0 bases and J 4 bases; bases outside gene matches: 5. Germline V gene sequence: CDR1 GTSNPN, CDR2 SVGIG (reference sequence). CDR3 length: 15 amino acids.

As for this clone: Distinct nucleotide sequences in the sample also encode this CDR3. This sequence joins TRBV28 and TRBJ2-7; TRBD1 agrees at 10 bases. There are 15 residues in the CDR3. The germline V gene has CDR1 MDHEN and CDR2 SYDVKM. With V trimmed by 5 bases and J by 2 bases, 6 bases remained unmatched. The DNA of the CDR3 is TGTGCCAGCAGTCCCCCGGGACAGGGGACCTACGAGCAGTACTTC. Translation gives CASSPPGQGTYEQYF.

CDR3 DNA sequence: TGTGCCAGCAGCAAAGCGAATCGGCTAGCGGGCTACAATGAGCAGTTCTTC. This translates into CASSKANRLAGYNEQFF. The V gene is TRBV21-1, the J gene TRBJ2-1; the table calls TRBD2, which could not be checked here. TRBV21-1 is flagged as a pseudogene. CDR3 length: 17 amino acids.

The chain couples TRBV11-3 to TRBJ2-3; D is perhaps TRBD2 (6 bases). V was shortened by 7 bases and J by 2 bases, with 13 bases between the two germline ends. This CDR3 region has 14 residues. Germline loops: CDR1 SGHNT, CDR2 YENEEA. CDR3 coding DNA: TGTGCCAGCACCGACGGGGGAGTCACAGATACGCAGTATTTT. Protein product: CASTDGGVTDTQYF.

This chain uses TRBV18 with TRBJ2-3; TRBD1 aligns across 10 bases. Trimming removed 6 bases from V and 5 bases from J; junction bases left unmatched: 5. Germline values: CDR1 KGHSH, CDR2 LQKENI. The CDR3 is 14 residues long. The CDR3 coding sequence is TGTGCCAGCTCTCCTAGGACAGGGGGAGATACGCAGTATTTT. Its protein product is CASSPRTGGDTQYF.

This chain joins TRBV4-2 and TRBJ2-3; possible D gene TRBD1, 5 bases. Trimming cost V 3 bases and J 4 bases, with 11 bases left between them. Germline V lookup: CDR1 LGHNA, CDR2 YNFKEQ. The CDR3 sequence is 14 residues long. The chain's CDR3 is CASSHPQGSDTQYF. The CDR3 DNA reads as TGTGCCAGCAGCCATCCCCAGGGTTCAGATACGCAGTATTTT.

The genes are TRBV30 and TRBJ1-1; TRBD1 matches 8 bases. This CDR3 has 15 residues. Germline-derived CDR1 and CDR2 are GTSNPN and SVGIG (reference sequence). Unmatched junction bases numbered 7, after V lost 0 bases and J lost 4 bases. The CDR3 sequence: CAWSVWRQGSTEAFF. The CDR3 bases are TGTGCCTGGAGTGTTTGGAGACAGGGGAGCACTGAAGCTTTCTTT.

The count of this clone is one. The chain couples TRBV9 to TRBJ2-1; D not certain. This CDR3 spans 16 amino acids. Germline V CDR1 and CDR2: SGDLS, YYNGEE. Trimming took off 4 bases at V and 6 bases at J, with 20 bases between the two ends. This chain's CDR3 is CASSPNPSQLSNEQFF. CDR3 bases: TGTGCCAGCAGCCCCAATCCCAGCCAACTATCCAATGAGCAGTTCTTC.

V gene TRBV7-9 combines with J gene TRBJ2-7, with 7 bases identical to TRBD1. Germline V gives CDR1 SEHNR, CDR2 FQNEAQ (reference sequence). The junction had 13 bases not matched to a gene; V was cut back by 11 bases and J by 3 bases. The CDR3 loop spans 14 amino acids. The CDR3 reads CALGGTGIGYEQYF. The CDR3 nucleotides read TGTGCCCTAGGGGGCACGGGAATCGGCTACGAGCAGTACTTC.

The V call is TRBV2, the J call TRBJ2-3; D perhaps matches TRBD2 (5 bases). V lost 11 bases to trimming and J lost 4 bases, with 16 bases between them. The CDR3 loop spans 13 amino acids. The germline V gene encodes CDR1 SNHLY and CDR2 FYNNEI. CDR3 sequence reads: CAPGVAPPDTQYF. In DNA form, the CDR3 reads TGTGCCCCCGGGGTAGCGCCTCCAGATACGCAGTATTTT.

The chain has TRBV7-6 and TRBJ1-1, with D unresolved. The V end lost 1 base, the J end lost 0 bases, and 15 bases lay between the germline ends. CDR1 and CDR2 from the germline V gene are SGHVS and FNYEAQ. The CDR3 has 17 residues. CDR3 residues: CASSLDVAKRMNTEAFF. The CDR3 DNA reads as TGTGCCAGCAGCTTAGATGTGGCCAAGAGGATGAACACTGAAGCTTTCTTT.